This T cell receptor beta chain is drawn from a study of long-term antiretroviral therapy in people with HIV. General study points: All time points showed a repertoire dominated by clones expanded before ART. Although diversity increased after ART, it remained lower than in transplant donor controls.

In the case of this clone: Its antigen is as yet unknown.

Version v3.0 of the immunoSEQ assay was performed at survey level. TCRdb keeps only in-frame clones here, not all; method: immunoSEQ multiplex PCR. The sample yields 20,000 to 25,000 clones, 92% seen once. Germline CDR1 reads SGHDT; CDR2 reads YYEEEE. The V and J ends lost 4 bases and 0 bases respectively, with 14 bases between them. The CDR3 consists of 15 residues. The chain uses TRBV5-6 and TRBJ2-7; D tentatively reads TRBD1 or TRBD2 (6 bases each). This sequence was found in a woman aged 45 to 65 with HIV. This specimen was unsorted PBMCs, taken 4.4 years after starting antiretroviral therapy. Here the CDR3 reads CASSLTGAFSYEQYF. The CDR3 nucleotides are TGTGCCAGCAGCCTGACGGGGGCATTCTCCTACGAGCAGTACTTC. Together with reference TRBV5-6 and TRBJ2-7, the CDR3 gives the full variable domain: DAGVTQSPTHLIKTRGQQVTLRCSPKSGHDTVSWYQQALGQGPQFIFQYYEEEERQRGNFPDRFSGHQFPNYSSELNVNALLLGDSALYLCASSLTGAFSYEQYFGPGTRLTVT.